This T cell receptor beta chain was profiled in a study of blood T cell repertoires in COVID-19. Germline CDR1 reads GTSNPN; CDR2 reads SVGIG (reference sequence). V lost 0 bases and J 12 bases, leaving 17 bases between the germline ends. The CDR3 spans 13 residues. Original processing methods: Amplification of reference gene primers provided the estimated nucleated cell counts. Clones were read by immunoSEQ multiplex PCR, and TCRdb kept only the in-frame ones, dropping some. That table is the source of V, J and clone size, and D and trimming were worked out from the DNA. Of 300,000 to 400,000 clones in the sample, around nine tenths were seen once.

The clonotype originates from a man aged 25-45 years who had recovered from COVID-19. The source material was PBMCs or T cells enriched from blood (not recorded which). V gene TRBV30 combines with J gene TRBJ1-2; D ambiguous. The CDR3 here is CAWSVTVGAVHTF. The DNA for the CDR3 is TGTGCCTGGAGTGTAACGGTTGGCGCGGTCCACACCTTC.